These 28 T cell receptor beta chains were sequenced from one sample in a study of shared clonotypes between healthy human individuals. Clones were read by immunoSEQ multiplex PCR, and TCRdb kept only the in-frame ones, dropping some. The sample contains 2 million to 2.5 million clones, more than 85% of which appear only once. Sequencing used naive CD4+ T cells from PBMCs. Subset defined: CD45RA+ positively selected. These TCRs come from a man aged 18 to 30 in good health. Some clones in this sample may be carry-over from other donors' samples.

CDR3 in amino acids: CASSYSSQLYEKLFF. The CDR3 DNA follows: TGTGCCAGCAGTTACTCGAGTCAACTATATGAAAAACTGTTTTTT. The rearrangement links TRBV6-5 to TRBJ1-4, with D unclear. The CDR3 consists of 15 residues. Germline V gene lookup returns CDR1 MNHEY and CDR2 SVGAGI. Trimming took 0 bases from V and 6 from J, leaving 11 bases between them.

As regards this clone: This sample also contains other DNA sequences that code for the same CDR3. The chain combines TRBV28 with TRBJ2-7; 7 nucleotides line up with TRBD1. The CDR3 is made up of 12 amino acids. Germline values: CDR1 MDHEN, CDR2 SYDVKM. The trim removed 8 bases at V and 2 bases at J, leaving 3 bases unmatched. The CDR3 region is CASRQGTYEQYF. The CDR3 DNA is TGTGCCAGCCGACAGGGAACCTACGAGCAGTACTTC. The entire variable domain, with the rest obtained from reference TRBV28 and TRBJ2-7, is as follows: DVKVTQSSRYLVKRTGEKVFLECVQDMDHENMFWYRQDPGLGLRLIYFSYDVKMKEKGDIPEGYSVSREKKERFSLILESASTNQTSMYLCASRQGTYEQYFGPGTRLTVT.

This sequence joins TRBV15 and TRBJ2-7; D ambiguous. V lost 3 bases and J 2 bases, leaving 8 bases between the germline ends. Germline V gene sequence: CDR1 LNHNV, CDR2 YYDKDF (reference sequence). The CDR3 consists of 13 residues. The CDR3 DNA is TGTGCCACCAGCAGCGACCGAACCTACGAGCAGTACTTC. Protein sequence: CATSSDRTYEQYF. Full variable domain (rest looked up from reference TRBV15 and TRBJ2-7): DAMVIQNPRYQVTQFGKPVTLSCSQTLNHNVMYWYQQKSSQAPKLLFHYYDKDFNNEADTPDNFQSRRPNTSFCFLDIRSPGLGDTAMYLCATSSDRTYEQYFGPGTRLTVT.

The J gene is TRBJ2-1, the V gene TRBV5-6; D is possibly TRBD1 (5 bases). Germline V CDR1 and CDR2: SGHDT, YYEEEE. This CDR3 contains 13 residues. V dropped 5 bases and J dropped 8 bases, with 14 bases sitting between them. The DNA of the CDR3 is TGTGCCAGCAGTTACAGGAGTACCTATGAGCAGTTCTTC. Its translation is CASSYRSTYEQFF.

A note on this clone: The same CDR3 can be traced to other DNA sequences in this sample. The chain has TRBV7-9 and TRBJ2-3, with D unresolved. This CDR3 has 13 amino acids. In germline, CDR1 is SEHNR, CDR2 FQNEAQ (reference sequence). Trimming shortened V by 1 base and J by 4 bases, and 6 bases separated the two germline ends. The CDR3 loop is CASSLVGSDTQYF. In nucleotides, the CDR3 is TGTGCCAGCAGCTTAGTTGGGTCAGATACGCAGTATTTT.

The chain links TRBV18 to TRBJ2-3, with TRBD1 matching 9 bases. J was trimmed by 3 bases and V by 1 base; bases with no gene match: 5. In germline, CDR1 is KGHSH, CDR2 LQKENI. This CDR3 region has 16 residues. In nucleotides, the CDR3 is TGTGCCAGCTCACCACTTTGGGACAGGGTTACAGATACGCAGTATTTT. It translates to CASSPLWDRVTDTQYF.

The chain carries TRBV9 and TRBJ2-3; D remains ambiguous. The V end lost 4 bases, the J end lost 1 base, and 10 bases lay between the germline ends. Germline CDR1 SGDLS, CDR2 YYNGEE. The CDR3 is 14 amino acids. This CDR3 reads CASSSPLGTDTQYF. The CDR3 coding sequence is TGTGCCAGCAGCTCACCGCTCGGCACAGATACGCAGTATTTT. Based on the CDR3 plus reference TRBV9 and TRBJ2-3, the full variable domain is DSGVTQTPKHLITATGQRVTLRCSPRSGDLSVYWYQQSLDQGLQFLIQYYNGEERAKGNILERFSAQQFPDLHSELNLSSLELGDSALYFCASSSPLGTDTQYFGPGTRLTVL.

The chain has TRBV19 and TRBJ1-1; the match to TRBD1 covers 7 bases. This CDR3 has 14 residues. The germline V gene has CDR1 LNHDA and CDR2 SQIVND (reference sequence). After removal of 4 bases from V and 5 bases from J, the junction contained 7 bases not matched to a gene. CDR3 loop: CASSNRQGRTEAFF. Written as DNA, the CDR3 is TGTGCCAGTAGTAACCGACAGGGAAGAACTGAAGCTTTCTTT.

The chain recombines TRBV28 with TRBJ1-2; perhaps TRBD1 as D (5 bases). The CDR3 totals 16 residues. CDR1 is MDHEN, CDR2 SYDVKM, per germline. Trimming removed 5 bases from V and 4 bases from J, with 20 bases in between. The CDR3 nucleotides read TGTGCCAGCAGTGCCTTCGCCACCGGGACGGGCTATGGCTACACCTTC. This translates into CASSAFATGTGYGYTF.

This sequence joins TRBV28 and TRBJ1-1; 8 bases align to TRBD1. CDR1 is MDHEN, CDR2 SYDVKM, per germline. V lost 5 bases, J lost 1 base, and 12 bases stayed unmatched. This CDR3 is built from 17 residues. The CDR3 coding sequence is TGTGCCAGCAGTGTACCCTGGCGCACAGGGGGGAACACTGAAGCTTTCTTT. Its translation is CASSVPWRTGGNTEAFF.

This clone has just one count. The chain couples TRBV6-6 to TRBJ2-7; the match to TRBD2 covers 13 bases. V trimming: 2 bases; J trimming: 7 bases; junction bases outside the gene matches: 5. CDR1 MNHNY and CDR2 SVGAGI come from the germline V gene (reference sequence). CDR3 length equals 15 residues. CDR3 bases: TGTGCCAGCAGTTACAAGGGACTAGCGGGGAGTGAGCAGTACTTC. Its protein product is CASSYKGLAGSEQYF.

In this sample, this clone turned up a few times. Other DNA sequences from this sample encode an identical CDR3 as well. J is TRBJ1-1 and V is TRBV4-1; TRBD1 matches 8 bases. The CDR3 is 15 amino acids. Trimming cost V 4 bases and J 1 base; bases outside gene matches: 5. Germline V gene data show CDR1 as MGHRA and CDR2 as YSYEKL. The CDR3 loop is CASSRLGQGNTEAFF. The CDR3 DNA reads as TGCGCCAGCAGCCGATTAGGACAGGGGAACACTGAAGCTTTCTTT.

This chain uses TRBV5-1 with TRBJ2-3; TRBD1 agrees at 8 bases. This CDR3 has 18 residues. V shed 0 bases and J 7 bases; nucleotides not matched to a gene: 16. Germline V gene sequence: CDR1 SGHRS, CDR2 YFSETQ. The CDR3 DNA follows: TGCGCCAGCAGCTTGGGACCTTACCGGGACAGGCGGAATAATACGCAGTATTTT. Amino acid sequence: CASSLGPYRDRRNNTQYF.

J is TRBJ1-2 and V is TRBV19, with a tentative D call TRBD1 (6 bases). This CDR3 is built from 17 residues. Germline V CDR1 and CDR2: LNHDA, SQIVND (reference sequence). Between the trimmed V and J ends, which lost 3 bases and 3 bases, there was a span of 20 bases. The CDR3 region is CASSIRGGYWQDYGYTF. CDR3 sequence (DNA): TGTGCCAGTAGTATTAGAGGGGGATATTGGCAAGACTATGGCTACACCTTC.

The table lists this clone with a count of one. The CDR3: CASSVGSHPNQPQHF. As DNA, the CDR3 is TGTGCCAGCAGCGTAGGATCCCATCCAAACCAGCCCCAGCATTTT. The chain carries TRBV9 and TRBJ1-5; D is unclear. The CDR3 extends over 15 amino acids. V shed 0 bases and J shed 7 bases, with 14 bases lying between them. The germline V gene encodes CDR1 SGDLS and CDR2 YYNGEE.

The J gene is TRBJ2-7, the V gene TRBV11-2; D possibly corresponds to TRBD1 (6 bases). In germline, CDR1 is SGHAT, CDR2 FQNNGV. The CDR3 covers 14 residues. Trimming pared 2 bases from V and 2 bases from J, leaving 10 bases between. CDR3 nucleotides: TGTGCCAGCAGCTTAAGGGGGACCCCCTACGAGCAGTACTTC. It yields the protein CASSLRGTPYEQYF.

The rearrangement links TRBV9 to TRBJ2-7; D ambiguous. Germline CDR1 is SGDLS and CDR2 is YYNGEE. The CDR3 is made up of 15 amino acids. The germline V and J ends were trimmed by 0 bases and 2 bases, with 12 bases remaining between them. The CDR3 DNA reads TGTGCCAGCAGCGTAGGAAAGGGAAAGACCTACGAGCAGTACTTC. This encodes CASSVGKGKTYEQYF.

This clone was counted once. V and J are TRBV6-1 and TRBJ2-3; D is possibly TRBD2 (6 bases). Trimming took off 1 base at V and 9 bases at J, with 8 bases between the two ends. The length of the CDR3 is 12 residues. Germline values: CDR1 MNHNS, CDR2 SASEGT. For the CDR3, the DNA is TGTGCCAGCAGTGAAGGGAGGGAAACGCAGTATTTT. Protein product: CASSEGRETQYF.

This clone was seen only once. J is TRBJ2-1 and V is TRBV6-5, with 7 nucleotides matching TRBD1. V gave up 6 bases and J gave up 13 bases; unmatched junction bases: 15. The CDR3 has 14 residues. Germline CDR1 MNHEY, CDR2 SVGAGI. The CDR3 here is CASSKTGTARPQFF. The DNA of the CDR3 is TGTGCCAGCAGCAAGACAGGGACAGCCCGGCCTCAGTTCTTC.

As for this clone: The same CDR3 also results from other DNA sequences found in this sample. V usage is TRBV4-2 and J usage is TRBJ1-2; the D is unclear. Germline CDR1 is LGHNA and CDR2 is YNFKEQ. The V and J ends lost 0 bases and 5 bases respectively, with 1 base between them. This CDR3 spans 11 amino acids. The CDR3 sequence: CASSQEYGYTF. For the CDR3, the DNA is TGTGCCAGCAGCCAAGAATATGGCTACACCTTC.

In this sample, this clone turned up once. The chain combines TRBV6-6 with TRBJ1-6, with D maybe TRBD1 (5 bases). Trimming left V 8 bases short and J 10 bases short, with 18 bases between. Germline values: CDR1 MNHNY, CDR2 SVGAGI (reference sequence). This CDR3 is built from 14 residues. The CDR3 DNA reads as TGTGCCAGCCGGGACCAAGGAGGTCGGTCACCCCTCCACTTT. Protein product: CASRDQGGRSPLHF.

The chain links TRBV7-3 to TRBJ1-1, with D hard to call. Germline CDR1 SGHTA, CDR2 FQGTGA. There are 13 residues in the CDR3. V shed 5 bases and J shed 3 bases, with 10 bases lying between them. The CDR3 bases are TGTGCCAGCAGCCAAGGGCTACACACTGAAGCTTTCTTT. Translating gives CASSQGLHTEAFF.

This clone came up once. The V and J genes are TRBV11-2 and TRBJ2-3, with D uncertain. CDR3 length: 15 amino acids. V was trimmed by 5 bases and J by 3 bases, leaving 15 bases between them. The germline V gene has CDR1 SGHAT and CDR2 FQNNGV. The CDR3 DNA sequence: TGTGCCAGCAGCAGAATCCAATCCCCGACAGATACGCAGTATTTT. Protein sequence: CASSRIQSPTDTQYF.

The chain carries TRBV9 and TRBJ2-1; 9 bases line up with TRBD2. CDR3 length: 15 residues. CDR1 is SGDLS and CDR2 is YYNGEE in the germline V gene. After removal of 4 bases from V and 6 bases from J, the junction contained 8 bases not matched to a gene. The CDR3 DNA reads TGTGCCAGCAGCAAGGGGAATAGCGGGAGCAATGAGCAGTTCTTC. It codes for CASSKGNSGSNEQFF. Supplemented by reference TRBV9 and TRBJ2-1, the full variable domain reads DSGVTQTPKHLITATGQRVTLRCSPRSGDLSVYWYQQSLDQGLQFLIQYYNGEERAKGNILERFSAQQFPDLHSELNLSSLELGDSALYFCASSKGNSGSNEQFFGPGTRLTVL.

The CDR3 is CASSGLGGYSEQYF. The CDR3 coding sequence is TGTGCCAGCTCAGGGCTGGGGGGTTACTCCGAGCAGTACTTC. The chain employs TRBV2 and TRBJ2-7; the D gene is possibly TRBD2 (6 bases). V was shortened by 8 bases and J by 6 bases, with 20 bases between the two germline ends. Germline V CDR1 and CDR2: SNHLY, FYNNEI. There are 14 residues in the CDR3.

This clone is a singleton in its sample. The J gene is TRBJ2-3, the V gene TRBV4-1, with TRBD2 identical over 8 bases. The ends lost 2 bases at V and 5 bases at J; junction bases unmatched: 24. CDR1 and CDR2 (germline): MGHRA, YSYEKL. The CDR3 length is 21 residues. The CDR3 loop is CASSQRNPTQNWREAGDTQYF. The CDR3 DNA reads TGCGCCAGCAGCCAAAGGAACCCGACACAGAATTGGCGGGAGGCCGGAGATACGCAGTATTTT.

A single count supports this clone. The chain has TRBV6-1 and TRBJ2-1; possibly TRBD2 for D (5 bases). The germline V and J ends were trimmed by 10 bases and 4 bases, with 20 bases remaining between them. CDR1 and CDR2 (germline): MNHNS, SASEGT. This CDR3 has 15 amino acids. The DNA for the CDR3 is TGTGCCACCATGGTGGGTCGGGAAAGATACAATGAGCAGTTCTTC. Translation gives CATMVGRERYNEQFF.

This chain uses TRBV27 with TRBJ2-1; D may be TRBD1 (5 bases). Germline loops: CDR1 MNHEY, CDR2 SMNVEV (reference sequence). Trimming took 8 bases from V and 5 from J, leaving 13 bases between them. The CDR3 is 13 amino acids. The CDR3 protein is CASGAQSNNEQFF. The CDR3 DNA reads as TGTGCCAGCGGGGCCCAATCAAACAATGAGCAGTTCTTC.